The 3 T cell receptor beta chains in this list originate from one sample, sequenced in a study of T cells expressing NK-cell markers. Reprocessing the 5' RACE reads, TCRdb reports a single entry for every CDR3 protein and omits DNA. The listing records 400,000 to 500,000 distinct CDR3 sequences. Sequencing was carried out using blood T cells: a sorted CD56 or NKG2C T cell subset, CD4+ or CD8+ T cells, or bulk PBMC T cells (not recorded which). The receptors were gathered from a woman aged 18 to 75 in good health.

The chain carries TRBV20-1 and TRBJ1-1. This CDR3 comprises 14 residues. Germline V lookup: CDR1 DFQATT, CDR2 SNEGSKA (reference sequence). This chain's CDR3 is CSAGKPARPTEAFF.

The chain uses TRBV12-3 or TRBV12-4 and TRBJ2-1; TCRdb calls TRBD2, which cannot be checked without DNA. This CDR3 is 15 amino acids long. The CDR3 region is CASSFWGLAYNEQFF.

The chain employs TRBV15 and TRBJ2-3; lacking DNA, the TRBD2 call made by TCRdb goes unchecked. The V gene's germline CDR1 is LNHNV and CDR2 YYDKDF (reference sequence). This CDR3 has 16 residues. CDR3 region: CATSNPASGLSDTQYF. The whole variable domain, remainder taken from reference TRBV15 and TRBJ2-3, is DAMVIQNPRYQVTQFGKPVTLSCSQTLNHNVMYWYQQKSSQAPKLLFHYYDKDFNNEADTPDNFQSRRPNTSFCFLDIRSPGLGDTAMYLCATSNPASGLSDTQYFGPGTRLTVL.